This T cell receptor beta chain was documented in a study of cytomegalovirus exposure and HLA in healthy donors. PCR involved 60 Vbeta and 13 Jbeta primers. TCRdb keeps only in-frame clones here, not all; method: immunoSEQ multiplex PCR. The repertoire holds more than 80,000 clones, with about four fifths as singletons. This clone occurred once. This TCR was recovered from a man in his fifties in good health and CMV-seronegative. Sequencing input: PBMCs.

CDR3 region: CASSQDRSTGELFF. Written as DNA, the CDR3 is TGTGCCAGCAGCCAAGATAGGAGCACCGGGGAGCTGTTTTTT. The V gene is TRBV4-2, the J gene TRBJ2-2; D not certain. Trimming took 0 bases from V and 4 from J, leaving 6 bases between them. This CDR3 has 14 amino acids. Germline CDR1 and CDR2: LGHNA and YNFKEQ.